The source of this T cell receptor beta chain is a study of T cell responses to AZD1222 COVID-19 vaccine. Repertoires were generated with immunoSEQ multiplex PCR, while TCRdb's copy carries only in-frame clones and drops some. The table records 80,000 to 95,000 clones, more than 75% of them present only once. As regards this clone: The antigen remains undetermined.

This CDR3 has 13 amino acids. The V end was cut by 0 bases, the J end by 4 bases, with 7 bases between. Germline lookup yields CDR1 MNHEY and CDR2 SVGEGT. Findings of the study overall: Clonal diversity was possibly underestimated, and the donors were mostly white British, with more females. Spike-wide vaccine-associated CD4 TCRs dominated at 160-218 and 743-854.

The origin of this receptor is an adult in good health. The chain has TRBV6-2 or TRBV6-3 and TRBJ2-7; D is ambiguous. Specimen: peripheral blood, collected on day 0 of MenACWY control vaccination. The CDR3 bases are TGTGCCAGCAGTTACTCGACTGTTTACGAGCAGTACTTC. Translation gives CASSYSTVYEQYF.